This T cell receptor (beta chain) originates from a study of shared clonotypes between healthy human individuals. A single count supports this clone. This CDR3 region has 15 residues. Germline CDR1 is MDHEN and CDR2 is SYDVKM. The V end was cut by 4 bases, the J end by 7 bases, with 17 bases between. Data came from immunoSEQ multiplex PCR; TCRdb stores just in-frame clones and leaves some out. This sample has over 400,000 clones, with over 70% found just once. The genes are TRBV28 and TRBJ1-5, with D unclear. Sequenced input: PBMCs. The clonotype originates from a woman in her 40s in good health. Some clones in this sample may be carry-over from other donors' samples. The CDR3 coding sequence is TGTGCCAGCAGTTCGGTTCCAGCGGAGAGCCAGCCCCAGCATTTT. Translating it yields CASSSVPAESQPQHF.